One and the same sample provided the 13 T cell receptor beta chains below, sequenced in a study of blood T cells in healthy people across ages. A second 7 to 11 cycle PCR used barcoded and J-beta primers. From the 5' RACE reads, TCRdb called clonotypes with MiXCR, one entry per CDR3 protein. The repertoire includes over a million distinct CDR3 sequences, about 45% of them detected once, and less than 5% sits in the top ten. Sequenced input: blood. These receptor sequences come from a young woman in good health.

The genes are TRBV29-1 and TRBJ2-1; the match to TRBD1 covers 7 bases. Germline lookup yields CDR1 SQVTM and CDR2 ANQGSEA. The CDR3 runs to 14 residues. The trim removed 7 bases at V and 6 bases at J, leaving 12 bases unmatched. The DNA of the CDR3 is TGCAGCGCTGGGACAGAAATAAGACCCAATGAGCAGTTCTTC. Amino acid sequence: CSAGTEIRPNEQFF.

This clonotype was seen ten or more times. The chain links TRBV7-2 to TRBJ2-3; D not certain. The CDR3 is made up of 13 amino acids. Trimming took off 0 bases at V and 3 bases at J, with 4 bases between the two ends. Germline V CDR1 and CDR2: SGHTA, FQGNSA. CDR3 sequence: CASSLAYTDTQYF. The CDR3 bases are TGTGCCAGCAGCTTAGCCTATACAGATACGCAGTATTTT.

V and J are TRBV20-1 and TRBJ2-3, with 10 nucleotides matching TRBD2. The CDR3 runs to 14 residues. Germline V gene data show CDR1 as DFQATT and CDR2 as SNEGSKA (reference sequence). J lost 6 bases, V lost 6 bases, and 9 bases had no gene match. Here the CDR3 DNA reads TGCAGTGCGGGCCTAGCGGGGGCTTTCGATACGCAGTATTTT. Translating it yields CSAGLAGAFDTQYF.

This chain links TRBV20-1 with TRBJ2-7; a possible D gene is TRBD1 (6 bases). CDR1 and CDR2 from the germline V gene are DFQATT and SNEGSKA (reference sequence). The CDR3 spans 16 residues. Trimming shortened V by 6 bases and J by 4 bases, and 25 bases separated the two germline ends. CDR3 sequence reads: CSAQDLRDTTFYEQYF. The DNA of the CDR3 is TGCAGTGCCCAGGATCTACGGGACACAACTTTTTACGAGCAGTACTTC.

This clonotype was seen more than once but under ten times. This chain connects TRBV9 to TRBJ2-1, with 7 bases that match TRBD2. V shed 5 bases, J shed 2 bases, and the junction held 7 bases outside the gene matches. Germline V CDR1 and CDR2: SGDLS, YYNGEE. This CDR3 has 15 amino acids. CDR3 sequence: CASSMGGGAYNEQFF. The DNA for the CDR3 is TGTGCCAGCAGTATGGGCGGGGGTGCCTACAATGAGCAGTTCTTC.

This clonotype was recorded many times. This chain connects TRBV9 to TRBJ2-1; 10 nucleotides agree with TRBD2. The germline gives CDR1 SGDLS, CDR2 YYNGEE. V shed 2 bases and J 2 bases; nucleotides not matched to a gene: 4. The CDR3 runs to 16 residues. CDR3 residues: CASSVLAGVTYNEQFF. CDR3 DNA: TGTGCCAGCAGCGTTCTAGCGGGAGTAACCTACAATGAGCAGTTCTTC.

For the CDR3, the DNA is TGCGCCAGCAGCCAAGAGGTCACCGGGACTCAGGACAATGAGCAGTACTTC. Its translation is CASSQEVTGTQDNEQYF. The chain uses TRBV4-3 and TRBJ2-5; D may be TRBD2 (6 bases). Germline V CDR1 and CDR2: LGHNA, YSLEER. This CDR3 has 17 amino acids. The V and J ends lost 0 bases and 11 bases respectively, with 25 bases between them.

This rearrangement joins TRBV20-1 to TRBJ2-7; no clear D. This CDR3 spans 10 amino acids. V was trimmed by 4 bases and J by 4 bases, leaving 5 bases between them. Germline CDR1 and CDR2: DFQATT and SNEGSKA (reference sequence). CDR3 sequence (DNA): TGCAGTGCTATAGCTTACGAGCAGTACTTC. Translated: CSAIAYEQYF.

This clonotype was seen more than once but under ten times. The gene calls are TRBV29-1 and TRBJ1-1; D may be TRBD1 (6 bases). The CDR3 spans 14 residues. In germline, CDR1 is SQVTM, CDR2 ANQGSEA. The V end lost 7 bases, the J end lost 5 bases, and 20 bases lay between the germline ends. CDR3 in DNA: TGCAGCGCTTTCGGGACAACCCATCGGACTGAAGCTTTCTTT. This translates into CSAFGTTHRTEAFF.

V and J are TRBV2 and TRBJ2-1, with 11 bases that match TRBD2. The CDR3 consists of 17 residues. Germline lookup yields CDR1 SNHLY and CDR2 FYNNEI. V lost 0 bases, J lost 4 bases, and 5 bases stayed unmatched. CDR3 protein: CASSEARLAGSYNEQFF. CDR3 nucleotides: TGTGCCAGCAGTGAAGCGAGACTAGCGGGAAGTTACAATGAGCAGTTCTTC.

This clonotype has a count of ten or more. This chain links TRBV5-1 with TRBJ2-4; D unresolved. The CDR3 has 13 amino acids. V gave up 4 bases and J gave up 4 bases, with 9 bases separating them. Germline V gene sequence: CDR1 SGHRS, CDR2 YFSETQ. The CDR3 reads CASSTQRKNIQYF. As DNA, the CDR3 is TGCGCCAGCAGCACCCAGAGGAAAAACATTCAGTACTTC.

This clonotype was recorded only once. The V gene is TRBV7-9, the J gene TRBJ2-3; TRBD2 matches 9 bases. This CDR3 spans 17 amino acids. J gave up 5 bases and V 5 bases, and 14 bases lay outside the gene matches. From germline, CDR1 is SEHNR and CDR2 FQNEAQ (reference sequence). CDR3 sequence: CASSLPPGTSLLDTQYF. The CDR3 nucleotides read TGTGCCAGCAGCCTACCCCCCGGGACTAGCCTCCTAGATACGCAGTATTTT.

This rearrangement joins TRBV20-1 to TRBJ2-5, with TRBD2 identical over 11 bases. The CDR3 consists of 15 residues. V shed 3 bases, J shed 5 bases, and the junction held 8 bases outside the gene matches. CDR1 DFQATT and CDR2 SNEGSKA come from the germline V gene (reference sequence). The CDR3 loop reads CSARGLAVRTETQYF. The CDR3 region has the DNA TGCAGTGCTAGGGGACTAGCGGTCCGTACGGAGACCCAGTACTTC.